This record concerns one T cell receptor beta chain sequence. The CDR3 extends over 14 amino acids. Per germline, CDR1 SGHKS and CDR2 YYEKEE (reference sequence). Trimming took 2 bases from V and 5 from J, leaving 14 bases between them. This sample was taken from a study of radiation and T cells in renal cell carcinoma. The table came from immunoSEQ multiplex PCR; TCRdb's copy has only in-frame clones and leaves some out. The sample lists 100,000 to 150,000 clones; 88% were seen once. Noted time point: blood 2 weeks post-SBRT. Treatment specified: 15 Gy SBRT to primary tumor, nephrectomy 4 weeks later.

This chain connects TRBV5-5 to TRBJ2-7; tentative D call: TRBD1 (6 bases). The sample consisted of blood, taken from a patient whose treatment included radiotherapy and nephrectomy. The clonotype was recovered from a woman in her 70s with renal cell carcinoma. The CDR3 loop is CASSLQQGVHEQYF. The CDR3 bases are TGTGCCAGCAGCTTACAACAGGGAGTCCACGAGCAGTACTTC.